A single sample is the source of the 6 T cell receptor beta chains below, sequenced in a study of T-cell reconstitution after alpha-beta-depleted transplantation in children. Unique molecular identifiers were used to barcode this TCRbeta library. From the PCR reads, TCRdb called clonotypes with MiXCR, one entry per CDR3 protein. In the table there are 300,000 to 400,000 distinct CDR3 sequences, about 14% of which are singletons. This sample comprised PBMCs, obtained from the stem cell graft. The receptor source for this set is a human donor who donated a stem cell graft to a child with Fanconi anemia.

This chain connects TRBV6-5 to TRBJ2-1; possibly TRBD1 or TRBD2 for D (5 bases each). V was clipped by 3 bases and J by 7 bases, with 16 bases between them. This CDR3 contains 15 residues. CDR1 and CDR2 from the germline V gene are MNHEY and SVGAGI. CDR3 nucleotide sequence: TGTGCCAGCAGTTATGGGGCCTTCCGAGGGAATGAGCAGTTCTTC. It codes for CASSYGAFRGNEQFF.

The chain employs TRBV18 and TRBJ2-2; the match to TRBD1 covers 7 bases. The CDR3 is made up of 16 amino acids. With 1 base clipped from V and 5 bases from J, the junction kept 7 bases outside the gene matches. Germline V lookup: CDR1 KGHSH, CDR2 LQKENI. The DNA of the CDR3 is TGTGCCAGCTCACCACGGACAGGAGCTTTTACCGGGGAGCTGTTTTTT. Translating it yields CASSPRTGAFTGELFF. Looking up the rest from reference TRBV18 and TRBJ2-2 gives the full variable domain: NAGVMQNPRHLVRRRGQEARLRCSPMKGHSHVYWYRQLPEEGLKFMVYLQKENIIDESGMPKERFSAEFPKEGPSILRIQQVVRGDSAAYFCASSPRTGAFTGELFFGEGSRLTVL.

This clonotype was seen ten or more times. The chain is built from TRBV4-3 and TRBJ1-6, with D possibly TRBD1 on 5 matching bases. The CDR3 sequence is 14 residues long. Trimming shortened V by 6 bases and J by 7 bases, and 13 bases separated the two germline ends. Germline values: CDR1 LGHNA, CDR2 YSLEER. Written as DNA, the CDR3 is TGCGCCAGCAGTACAACACAGGTCAATTCACCCCTCCACTTT. This sequence encodes CASSTTQVNSPLHF.

The CDR3 DNA follows: TGCGCCAGCAGCCAAGATAGTAGGGCGCGGACTGAAGCTTTCTTT. This codes for CASSQDSRARTEAFF. V and J are TRBV4-3 and TRBJ1-1; D ambiguous. The germline CDR1 and CDR2 sequences are LGHNA and YSLEER. The CDR3 spans 15 residues. Trimming stripped 0 bases from V and 5 bases from J, with 13 bases between.

This clonotype was detected only a few times. CDR3 residues: CASSLTGDGGYTF. CDR3 coding DNA: TGTGCCAGCAGTCTCACAGGGGATGGTGGCTACACCTTC. The chain has TRBV25-1 and TRBJ1-2; 7 bases are shared with TRBD1. The V segment lost 5 bases and the J segment 7 bases; nucleotides outside the gene matches: 7. Germline assignment: CDR1 MGHDK and CDR2 SYGVNS. The CDR3 sequence is 13 residues long.

This chain connects TRBV7-9 to TRBJ2-3; the D is unclear. Germline V gene sequence: CDR1 SEHNR, CDR2 FQNEAQ (reference sequence). V lost 1 base to trimming and J lost 6 bases, with 17 bases between them. CDR3 length: 16 amino acids. CDR3 residues: CASSLVLSFRTDTQYF. The CDR3, as DNA: TGTGCCAGCAGCTTAGTATTAAGTTTCCGGACGGATACGCAGTATTTT. The variable domain in full, completed from reference TRBV7-9 and TRBJ2-3, reads DTGVSQNPRHKITKRGQNVTFRCDPISEHNRLYWYRQTLGQGPEFLTYFQNEAQLEKSRLLSDRFSAERPKGSFSTLEIQRTEQGDSAMYLCASSLVLSFRTDTQYFGPGTRLTVL.